This T cell receptor (beta chain) was identified during a study of shared clonotypes between healthy human individuals. Genomic DNA per cell subset filled all wells of several immunoSEQ plates. It was roughly 210 ng DNA, around 33,000 T cell genomes, that sorted-subset replicate PCRs used. Authors' methods: ImmunoSEQ supplied junction-only sequences lacking quality scores, so filtering was different. The protocol was immunoSEQ multiplex PCR, while the TCRdb copy is restricted to in-frame clones and leaves out a portion. V and J calls and clone size are copied from that table; D and trimming were computed from the DNA. There are under 2,000,000 clones in the sample; about 95% occur only once, and less than 1.5% lies in the top ten. Naive CD8 isolation took CD45RO-negative cells positively selected for CCR7 and excluded terminally differentiated effector memory CD45RA+ cells. V lost 5 bases to trimming and J lost 9 bases; unmatched junction nucleotides: 7. The CDR3 is made up of 14 amino acids. The germline gives CDR1 MNHEY, CDR2 SVGAGI.

The sequence derives from a man in his late teens or twenties in good health. This chain links TRBV6-5 with TRBJ2-2; TRBD2 matches at 9 bases. Specimen: naive CD8+ T cells sorted from blood. The CDR3 loop is CASSPGLALRELFF. The CDR3 coding sequence is TGTGCCAGCAGTCCGGGACTAGCCCTCCGGGAGCTGTTTTTT.